The 25 T cell receptor beta chains below were found in one sample sequenced in a study of neurological immune-mediated disorders. TCRdb re-called the 5' RACE reads through MiXCR, storing one row per CDR3 protein. The data contain about 66,000 distinct CDR3 sequences, less than 5.5% of them singletons. Sample: PBMCs. Receptors originate from a man aged 30 to 39 with multiple sclerosis.

The table lists this clonotype with many counts. The genes are TRBV9 and TRBJ2-2; TRBD1 aligns across 12 bases. V trimming: 4 bases; J trimming: 7 bases; junction bases outside the gene matches: 8. This CDR3 contains 16 residues. Germline V CDR1 and CDR2: SGDLS, YYNGEE. CDR3 sequence (DNA): TGTGCCAGCAGCACCCGGGACAGGGGGCTTGTCGGGGAGCTGTTTTTT. This translates into CASSTRDRGLVGELFF.

This clonotype turned up a few times. This sequence joins TRBV29-1 and TRBJ1-2, with D possibly matching TRBD1 (6 bases). The germline CDR1 and CDR2 sequences are SQVTM and ANQGSEA. CDR3 length: 11 amino acids. Trimming left V 6 bases short and J 8 bases short, with 13 bases between. CDR3 bases: TGCAGCGTGACAGGAGCTAAAGGCTACACCTTC. Protein product: CSVTGAKGYTF.

The table lists this clonotype with many counts. This chain joins TRBV3-1 and TRBJ1-1; 9 nucleotides match TRBD1. Germline V gives CDR1 LGHDT, CDR2 YNNKEL (reference sequence). The CDR3 runs to 14 residues. The junction had 4 bases not matched to a gene; V was cut back by 4 bases and J by 4 bases. The CDR3 DNA is TGTGCCAGCAGCCTTCCGGGACAGGGCACTGAAGCTTTCTTT. Translation gives CASSLPGQGTEAFF.

The sample holds many counts of this clonotype. The J gene is TRBJ2-4, the V gene TRBV3-1; a weak D match, TRBD1 (5 bases). CDR1 and CDR2 (germline): LGHDT, YNNKEL (reference sequence). Trimming took 1 base from V and 11 from J, leaving 12 bases between them. The CDR3 extends over 13 amino acids. Here the CDR3 DNA reads TGTGCCAGCAGCCAAGTTCGCGACAGTTTTCAGTACTTC. Its protein is CASSQVRDSFQYF.

This clonotype was recorded many times. The chain employs TRBV6-6 and TRBJ1-1; D uncertain. The CDR3 spans 13 residues. V was clipped by 6 bases and J by 0 bases, with 8 bases between them. Germline CDR1 and CDR2: MNHNY and SVGAGI (reference sequence). The CDR3 nucleotides read TGTGCCAGCAGCCAGAATATGAACACTGAAGCTTTCTTT. Its translation is CASSQNMNTEAFF.

A note on this clonotype: The junction differs from germline at one of its ends, possibly a read error. This chain uses TRBV7-9 with TRBJ1-5; the D is unclear. The CDR3 loop spans 15 amino acids. Germline CDR1 and CDR2: SEHNR and FQNEAQ (reference sequence). The CDR3 loop reads CASSLTGYGNQPQNF. CDR3 nucleotides: TGTGCCAGCAGTTTGACGGGCTATGGCAATCAGCCCCAGAATTTT.

This clonotype occurred many times. The DNA for the CDR3 is TGTGCCAGCAGCTCAACAGGGGCCGCCTACTACGAGCAGTACTTC. Translation: CASSSTGAAYYEQYF. The chain recombines TRBV11-2 with TRBJ2-7; TRBD1 aligns across 7 bases. Losses at the gene ends were 4 bases for V and 3 bases for J; bases not matched to a gene: 9. CDR3 length: 15 residues. Germline V lookup: CDR1 SGHAT, CDR2 FQNNGV.

This clonotype came up a few times. This chain links TRBV28 with TRBJ1-1; tentatively, D is TRBD1 (5 bases). CDR1 and CDR2 (germline): MDHEN, SYDVKM. V dropped 6 bases and J dropped 6 bases, with 17 bases sitting between them. This CDR3 has 14 residues. CDR3 sequence (DNA): TGTGCCAGCAGCTCCTCGGGGGTTTTGGCTGAAGCTTTCTTT. Its translation: CASSSSGVLAEAFF.

This clonotype was seen repeatedly, ten times or more. The rearrangement joins TRBV7-2 to TRBJ1-1; D call uncertain. This CDR3 comprises 12 residues. Looked up from germline, CDR1 is SGHTA and CDR2 is FQGNSA. Between the trimmed V and J ends, which lost 5 bases and 4 bases, there was a span of 8 bases. CDR3 protein: CASSPWGTEAFF. CDR3 DNA: TGTGCCAGCAGCCCCTGGGGCACTGAAGCTTTCTTT.

In its sample, this clonotype was seen many times. The chain is built from TRBV20-1 and TRBJ2-2, with unresolved D. The CDR3 contains 11 residues. The V end lost 5 bases, the J end lost 4 bases, and 5 bases lay between the germline ends. Germline CDR1 DFQATT, CDR2 SNEGSKA (reference sequence). CDR3 sequence reads: CSALLTGELFF. The CDR3, as DNA: TGCAGTGCTCTCCTCACCGGGGAGCTGTTTTTT.

This clonotype was seen many times. The chain links TRBV9 to TRBJ1-6, with 7 bases matching TRBD1. There are 14 residues in the CDR3. J was trimmed by 10 bases and V by 0 bases; bases with no gene match: 4. Germline lookup yields CDR1 SGDLS and CDR2 YYNGEE. CDR3 protein: CASSVDQGDSPLHF. Here the CDR3 DNA reads TGTGCCAGCAGCGTAGATCAGGGGGACTCACCCCTCCACTTT.

This clonotype was recorded many times. The chain uses TRBV5-1 and TRBJ2-2; D is possibly TRBD1 or TRBD2 (5 bases each). The germline V and J ends were trimmed by 6 bases and 1 base, with 13 bases remaining between them. Per the germline V gene, CDR1 is SGHRS and CDR2 is YFSETQ. The CDR3 loop spans 15 amino acids. The CDR3 sequence: CASKLGGQNTGELFF. In nucleotides, the CDR3 is TGCGCCAGCAAACTTGGAGGACAGAACACCGGGGAGCTGTTTTTT.

This clonotype was counted only a few times. The rearrangement joins TRBV6-2 or TRBV6-3 to TRBJ1-5; 7 positions agree with TRBD1. Germline V gives CDR1 MNHEY, CDR2 SVGEGT. Trimming at V came to 6 bases and at J to 5 bases, leaving 10 bases not matched to a gene. The CDR3 is 15 residues long. The CDR3 sequence is CASRPTGAGYQPQHF. CDR3 coding DNA: TGTGCCAGCAGGCCCACAGGGGCGGGCTATCAGCCCCAGCATTTT.

This clonotype came up many times. The chain couples TRBV5-1 to TRBJ1-2, with no clear D. CDR1 and CDR2 from the germline V gene are SGHRS and YFSETQ. V lost 0 bases and J 4 bases, leaving 4 bases between the germline ends. The CDR3 is 12 residues long. The DNA for the CDR3 is TGCGCCAGCAGCTTGGCGGGCTATGGCTACACCTTC. Translated: CASSLAGYGYTF.

At least ten counts were recorded for this clonotype. This chain links TRBV20-1 with TRBJ1-1; 7 bases line up with TRBD1. V lost 3 bases, J lost 0 bases, and 10 bases stayed unmatched. The CDR3 sequence is 16 residues long. Per germline, CDR1 DFQATT and CDR2 SNEGSKA (reference sequence). The CDR3 sequence: CSARRGGGGLNTEAFF. CDR3 coding DNA: TGCAGTGCTAGGCGGGGGGGAGGGGGCTTGAACACTGAAGCTTTCTTT.

This clonotype has only a few counts. The J gene is TRBJ2-6, the V gene TRBV6-5; D call uncertain. V lost 6 bases, J lost 2 bases, and 8 bases lay in between. This CDR3 region has 14 residues. The germline CDR1 and CDR2 sequences are MNHEY and SVGAGI. The CDR3: CASRGTTGANVLTF. CDR3 nucleotides: TGTGCCAGCAGGGGAACTACTGGGGCCAACGTCCTGACTTTC.

This clonotype appeared many times. At one of its ends the junction is not consistent with the germline gene, which may arise from a read error. This chain links TRBV7-2 with TRBJ1-6, with a tentative D call TRBD1 (6 bases). CDR1 and CDR2 from the germline V gene are SGHTA and FQGNSA. CDR3 length: 15 residues. CDR3 nucleotides: TGTGCCAGCAGCTGGCAGGGGCTCCCGGGCGGAACCCTCAACTTT. Translating it yields CASSWQGLPGGTLNF.

This clonotype was recorded at least ten times. The V gene is TRBV6-5, the J gene TRBJ1-5, with 8 bases fitting TRBD1. Trimming cost V 0 bases and J 3 bases; bases outside gene matches: 1. CDR1 and CDR2 from the germline V gene are MNHEY and SVGAGI. The CDR3 sequence is 15 residues long. CDR3 residues: CASSYSGQVNQPQHF. In nucleotides, the CDR3 is TGTGCCAGCAGTTACTCGGGACAGGTCAATCAGCCCCAGCATTTT.

This clonotype was seen more than once but under ten times. This sequence joins TRBV11-2 and TRBJ2-1; 8 bases fit TRBD2. The CDR3 length is 15 residues. Germline V gene data show CDR1 as SGHAT and CDR2 as FQNNGV. V trimming: 7 bases; J trimming: 5 bases; junction bases outside the gene matches: 10. The CDR3 loop reads CASTWGRGGHNEQFF. CDR3 nucleotide sequence: TGTGCCAGCACCTGGGGTCGGGGGGGTCACAATGAGCAGTTCTTC.

This clonotype was seen at least ten times. This rearrangement joins TRBV6-6 to TRBJ2-2; tentatively, D is TRBD2 (6 bases). Trimming shortened V by 0 bases and J by 1 base, and 18 bases separated the two germline ends. The CDR3 runs to 19 residues. Germline assignment: CDR1 MNHNY and CDR2 SVGAGI (reference sequence). CDR3 sequence: CASSYSRRAGHQNTGELFF. CDR3 DNA: TGTGCCAGCAGTTACTCTCGTAGAGCGGGTCACCAGAACACCGGGGAGCTGTTTTTT.

In its sample, this clonotype was seen many times. The chain carries TRBV20-1 and TRBJ2-2; 9 bases map to TRBD1. CDR3 length: 14 amino acids. The germline V gene encodes CDR1 DFQATT and CDR2 SNEGSKA (reference sequence). V was clipped by 2 bases and J by 10 bases; unmatched bases: 8. CDR3 bases: TGCAGTGCTAGAACCGGACAGGGGTACAAGGAGCTGTTTTTT. Residues: CSARTGQGYKELFF.

This clonotype was seen at least ten times. The CDR3 bases are TGCGCCAGCAGCTTGGAATTACAGGGCTATGGCTACACCTTC. Protein: CASSLELQGYGYTF. This chain joins TRBV5-1 and TRBJ1-2; D possibly corresponds to TRBD1 (6 bases). The CDR3 extends over 14 amino acids. Germline-derived CDR1 and CDR2 are SGHRS and YFSETQ. V was cut by 0 bases and J by 4 bases, with 10 bases left in between.

This clonotype was observed at least ten times. The rearrangement links TRBV5-1 to TRBJ1-5, with D unclear. Germline CDR1 SGHRS, CDR2 YFSETQ. The V and J ends lost 0 bases and 9 bases respectively, with 10 bases between them. CDR3 size: 13 residues. The DNA of the CDR3 is TGCGCCAGCAGCTTGGAACCCTCAAGGCCCCAGCATTTT. Protein: CASSLEPSRPQHF. The entire variable domain, with the rest obtained from reference TRBV5-1 and TRBJ1-5, is as follows: KAGVTQTPRYLIKTRGQQVTLSCSPISGHRSVSWYQQTPGQGLQFLFEYFSETQRNKGNFPGRFSGRQFSNSRSEMNVSTLELGDSALYLCASSLEPSRPQHFGDGTRLSIL.

This clonotype has more than one count but fewer than ten. The chain has TRBV11-2 and TRBJ2-2; tentative D call: TRBD1 (5 bases). Germline CDR1 and CDR2: SGHAT and FQNNGV. CDR3 length: 15 amino acids. V was shortened by 1 base and J by 4 bases, with 10 bases between the two germline ends. CDR3: CASSLGGLPTGELFF. The CDR3 DNA reads as TGTGCCAGCAGCTTAGGGGGCCTACCCACCGGGGAGCTGTTTTTT.

This clonotype was counted ten times or more. This chain links TRBV5-6 with TRBJ1-2, with 7 bases fitting TRBD1. Trimming removed 3 bases from V and 0 bases from J; junction bases left unmatched: 5. The CDR3 is made up of 15 amino acids. CDR1 is SGHDT, CDR2 YYEEEE, per germline. Written as DNA, the CDR3 is TGTGCCAGCAGCTCGGGGACAGCGACTAACTATGGCTACACCTTC. This gives the protein CASSSGTATNYGYTF.